Sequencing of this T cell receptor beta chain was carried out in a study of T cell changes during pregnancy in multiple sclerosis. The protocol was immunoSEQ multiplex PCR, while the TCRdb copy is restricted to in-frame clones and leaves out a portion. The top ten hold approximately 0.71% of the sample, which has roughly 79,000 clones, just under 95% seen once. The CDR3 is 14 residues long. The germline gives CDR1 SQVTM, CDR2 ANQGSEA. Trimming took off 0 bases at V and 4 bases at J, with 12 bases between the two ends. The rearrangement joins TRBV29-1 to TRBJ1-2; D uncertain. Sequencing used peripheral blood, obtained in the second trimester of pregnancy. The sequence was collected from a female donor in good health, enrolled as a control in a pregnancy study. The CDR3 DNA reads as TGCAGCGTTGAAGACACAGCTTTTACCTATGGCTACACCTTC. It is translated as CSVEDTAFTYGYTF. The full variable domain, in which reference TRBV29-1 and TRBJ1-2 provide the parts outside the CDR3, is SAVISQKPSRDICQRGTSLTIQCQVDSQVTMMFWYRQQPGQSLTLIATANQGSEATYESGFVIDKFPISRPNLTFSTLTVSNMSPEDSSIYLCSVEDTAFTYGYTFGSGTRLTVV.